The 24 T cell receptor beta chains below all came from one sample that was sequenced in a study of shared clonotypes between healthy human individuals. Data came from immunoSEQ multiplex PCR; TCRdb stores just in-frame clones and leaves some out. The table includes around 120,000 clones, about 70% detected once. Specimen: memory CD8+ T cells sorted from blood. The subset was: CD45RO+ cells pooled with CCR7-negative TemRA cells. The receptors shown here come from a woman aged 25 to 45 in good health.

This sequence joins TRBV29-1 and TRBJ2-7, with 7 bases lining up with TRBD2. The CDR3 covers 16 residues. CDR1 SQVTM and CDR2 ANQGSEA come from the germline V gene. V lost 1 base, J lost 2 bases, and 11 bases stayed unmatched. The DNA of the CDR3 is TGCAGCGTTGAAGTAAGGGACTACTCCCGAACCTACGAGCAGTACTTC. This codes for CSVEVRDYSRTYEQYF.

This clone is labeled medium-sized. This chain links TRBV19 with TRBJ1-1; the match to TRBD1 covers 10 bases. The V and J ends lost 4 bases and 5 bases, in that order; junction bases with no gene match: 7. Germline-derived CDR1 and CDR2 are LNHDA and SQIVND (reference sequence). The CDR3 has 15 residues. DNA for the CDR3: TGTGCCAGTAGTACCTCGGACAGGGGGGATACTGAAGCTTTCTTT. It yields the protein CASSTSDRGDTEAFF.

The chain couples TRBV28 to TRBJ2-2, with no clear D. CDR3 length: 14 amino acids. CDR1 is MDHEN and CDR2 is SYDVKM in the germline V gene. Trimming took 7 bases from V and 5 from J, leaving 14 bases between them. The CDR3 nucleotides are TGTGCCAGCACCCGTGTCAGACCTACCGGGGAGCTGTTTTTT. Protein product: CASTRVRPTGELFF. Filled out from reference TRBV28 and TRBJ2-2, the complete variable domain reads DVKVTQSSRYLVKRTGEKVFLECVQDMDHENMFWYRQDPGLGLRLIYFSYDVKMKEKGDIPEGYSVSREKKERFSLILESASTNQTSMYLCASTRVRPTGELFFGEGSRLTVL.

The chain recombines TRBV6-5 with TRBJ2-2, with a tentative D call TRBD2 (6 bases). Trimming stripped 6 bases from V and 2 bases from J, with 13 bases between. The CDR3 contains 15 residues. The germline CDR1 and CDR2 sequences are MNHEY and SVGAGI. DNA for the CDR3: TGTGCCAGCAGATTCGGGCGGGGAAACACCGGGGAGCTGTTTTTT. Amino acids: CASRFGRGNTGELFF.

The chain carries TRBV2 and TRBJ1-1; no clear D. Between the trimmed V and J ends, which lost 7 bases and 1 base, there was a span of 7 bases. The length of the CDR3 is 12 residues. CDR1 is SNHLY and CDR2 is FYNNEI in the germline V gene. CDR3 bases: TGTGCCAGCAATTCAGAGAACACTGAAGCTTTCTTT. This codes for CASNSENTEAFF.

As regards this clone: Germline is not matched at one junction end, which may reflect a read error. V and J are TRBV10-3 and TRBJ2-7; D unresolved. Germline V gives CDR1 ENHRY, CDR2 SYGVKD. CDR3 length equals 12 residues. The CDR3 DNA sequence: TGTGCCATCAGTCCCCACACCGGGTATAGGGCCTTC. Protein sequence: CAISPHTGYRAF.

This clone was counted between two and nine times. This rearrangement joins TRBV25-1 to TRBJ2-7; 7 nucleotides match TRBD1. Germline V gene sequence: CDR1 MGHDK, CDR2 SYGVNS. This CDR3 is built from 15 residues. V shed 5 bases, J shed 5 bases, and the junction held 12 bases outside the gene matches. The CDR3 coding sequence is TGTGCCAGCAGTCGATCCGACAGGGCCGTCCACGAGCAGTACTTC. Protein sequence: CASSRSDRAVHEQYF.

The CDR3 reads CASSQGLGQVVPQYF. The CDR3, as DNA: TGCGCCAGCAGCCAGGGGTTGGGACAGGTCGTCCCGCAGTACTTC. The chain carries TRBV4-1 and TRBJ2-7, with 8 bases identical to TRBD1. CDR3 length: 15 residues. Trimming removed 3 bases from V and 9 bases from J; junction bases left unmatched: 13. In germline, CDR1 is MGHRA, CDR2 YSYEKL.

J is TRBJ1-1 and V is TRBV29-1; D unresolved. The length of the CDR3 is 12 residues. V lost 5 bases and J 5 bases, leaving 12 bases between the germline ends. Germline-derived CDR1 and CDR2 are SQVTM and ANQGSEA. The CDR3 reads CSVQQGETEAFF. The CDR3 DNA follows: TGCAGCGTTCAACAAGGTGAGACTGAAGCTTTCTTT.

CDR3 sequence: CASSLEGRDRWYEQYF. CDR3 nucleotide sequence: TGTGCCAGCAGCTTGGAGGGGCGAGACCGCTGGTACGAGCAGTACTTC. The chain links TRBV5-6 to TRBJ2-7; possibly TRBD1 for D (5 bases). This CDR3 is 16 amino acids long. The V and J ends lost 0 bases and 4 bases respectively, with 17 bases between them. Germline V gene lookup returns CDR1 SGHDT and CDR2 YYEEEE.

V usage is TRBV7-9 and J usage is TRBJ2-1; 11 bases line up with TRBD2. The trim removed 3 bases at V and 6 bases at J, leaving 7 bases unmatched. The CDR3 contains 16 residues. From germline, CDR1 is SEHNR and CDR2 FQNEAQ (reference sequence). CDR3 residues: CASSFRTSGHANEQFF. The CDR3 DNA sequence: TGTGCCAGCAGCTTTCGGACTAGCGGGCATGCCAATGAGCAGTTCTTC. The full variable domain, in which reference TRBV7-9 and TRBJ2-1 provide the parts outside the CDR3, is DTGVSQNPRHKITKRGQNVTFRCDPISEHNRLYWYRQTLGQGPEFLTYFQNEAQLEKSRLLSDRFSAERPKGSFSTLEIQRTEQGDSAMYLCASSFRTSGHANEQFFGPGTRLTVL.

V is TRBV10-2 and J is TRBJ2-7, with D unclear. CDR1 WSHSY and CDR2 SAAADI come from the germline V gene. The CDR3 spans 13 residues. Trimming pared 11 bases from V and 0 bases from J, leaving 14 bases between. For the CDR3, the DNA is TGCGCCTCATGGGCGGATAACTCCTACGAGCAGTACTTC. It is translated as CASWADNSYEQYF.

The chain is built from TRBV29-1 and TRBJ2-1; D is possibly TRBD2 (7 bases). The V gene's germline CDR1 is SQVTM and CDR2 ANQGSEA. Trimming cost V 1 base and J 1 base, with 17 bases left between them. The CDR3 consists of 17 residues. In DNA form, the CDR3 reads TGCAGCGTTGAAGGTCCGGAAGAGGGGGGGTCCTACAATGAGCAGTTCTTC. Amino acids: CSVEGPEEGGSYNEQFF.

This clone was recorded a few times. Additional DNA sequences in this sample encode the identical CDR3. V and J are TRBV28 and TRBJ2-2; maybe TRBD1 (6 bases). This CDR3 contains 14 residues. V lost 6 bases and J 2 bases, leaving 10 bases between the germline ends. Germline loops: CDR1 MDHEN, CDR2 SYDVKM. CDR3 DNA: TGTGCCAGCAGACGGGACACTAACACCGGGGAGCTGTTTTTT. Amino acids: CASRRDTNTGELFF.

This clone was recorded a few times. This chain uses TRBV7-2 with TRBJ2-1, with TRBD2 matching over 7 bases. Trimming took 5 bases from V and 0 from J; bases not matched to a gene: 4. Per the germline V gene, CDR1 is SGHTA and CDR2 is FQGNSA. The CDR3 has 15 amino acids. The CDR3, as DNA: TGTGCCAGCAGCCCTCAGCGGGACTCCTACAATGAGCAGTTCTTC. Amino acids: CASSPQRDSYNEQFF.

This clone showed up many times. The rearrangement joins TRBV5-8 to TRBJ2-1; D is uncertain. V lost 4 bases to trimming and J lost 0 bases, with 8 bases between them. Looked up from germline, CDR1 is SGHTS and CDR2 is YDEGEE. The length of the CDR3 is 14 residues. DNA of the CDR3: TGTGCCAGCAGCCCAGTGGGCTCCTACAATGAGCAGTTCTTC. Translating gives CASSPVGSYNEQFF. The variable domain in full, with the rest retrieved from reference TRBV5-8 and TRBJ2-1, is EAGVTQSPTHLIKTRGQQATLRCSPISGHTSVYWYQQALGLGLQFLLWYDEGEERNRGNFPPRFSGRQFPNYSSELNVNALELEDSALYLCASSPVGSYNEQFFGPGTRLTVL.

V gene TRBV30 combines with J gene TRBJ2-2; unclear D gene. Germline assignment: CDR1 GTSNPN and CDR2 SVGIG (reference sequence). The CDR3 is 16 residues long. Trimming left V 2 bases short and J 3 bases short, with 16 bases between. The CDR3 bases are TGTGCCTGGAGTCACGGCACCTTGGAAGACACCGGGGAGCTGTTTTTT. Translating it yields CAWSHGTLEDTGELFF.

V and J are TRBV4-2 and TRBJ1-1; D is ambiguous. Germline V CDR1 and CDR2: LGHNA, YNFKEQ. With 1 base removed from V and 1 base from J, the gap between germline ends came to 10 bases. This CDR3 region has 15 residues. This chain's CDR3 is CASSQGGGQNTEAFF. CDR3 coding DNA: TGTGCCAGCAGCCAAGGAGGAGGCCAGAACACTGAAGCTTTCTTT.

The chain uses TRBV6-5 and TRBJ2-7; 7 positions match TRBD1. The CDR3 loop spans 14 amino acids. Losses at the gene ends were 5 bases for V and 3 bases for J; bases not matched to a gene: 7. Germline lookup yields CDR1 MNHEY and CDR2 SVGAGI. The DNA for the CDR3 is TGTGCCAGCAGTCCCCGTGGGGACAGCTACGAGCAGTACTTC. Translated, it gives CASSPRGDSYEQYF.

This clone was detected once. This rearrangement joins TRBV10-2 to TRBJ2-3; 8 bases match TRBD2. Germline CDR1 is WSHSY and CDR2 is SAAADI. This CDR3 has 16 residues. The V segment lost 1 base and the J segment 6 bases; nucleotides outside the gene matches: 9. The CDR3 region is CASSEFAAGVIDTQYF. The CDR3, as DNA: TGCGCCAGCAGTGAGTTTGCAGCGGGAGTCATCGATACGCAGTATTTT.

The chain has TRBV10-1 and TRBJ2-3; 10 nucleotides match TRBD2. J gave up 0 bases and V 4 bases, and 4 bases lay outside the gene matches. The CDR3 length is 16 residues. Germline CDR1 and CDR2: WNHNN and SYGVQD (reference sequence). The CDR3 loop is CASSASGRGSTDTQYF. CDR3 DNA: TGCGCCAGCAGTGCTAGCGGGAGAGGGAGCACAGATACGCAGTATTTT.

The count of this clone is one. V usage is TRBV13 and J usage is TRBJ2-7, with D uncertain. Germline CDR1 reads PRHDT; CDR2 reads FYEKMQ (reference sequence). Trimming took off 5 bases at V and 0 bases at J, with 8 bases between the two ends. This CDR3 comprises 13 residues. The CDR3 here is CASSPWDSYEQYF. The DNA for the CDR3 is TGTGCCAGCAGCCCCTGGGACTCCTACGAGCAGTACTTC.

V and J are TRBV25-1 and TRBJ2-1; D is unresolved. Trimming took 4 bases from V and 6 from J, leaving 10 bases between them. Germline V gene lookup returns CDR1 MGHDK and CDR2 SYGVNS. CDR3 size: 13 residues. This chain's CDR3 is CASSVGVSNEQFF. In DNA, the CDR3 is TGTGCCAGCAGTGTTGGGGTATCCAATGAGCAGTTCTTC.

The chain links TRBV4-1 to TRBJ1-4; no clear D. The CDR3 has 15 residues. V lost 5 bases and J 8 bases, leaving 18 bases between the germline ends. The germline CDR1 and CDR2 sequences are MGHRA and YSYEKL. In DNA form, the CDR3 reads TGCGCCAGCAGCAGCTTCCCGGGATTTGGGGAAAAACTGTTTTTT. Residues: CASSSFPGFGEKLFF.